These 15 T cell receptor beta chains originate from one sample sequenced in a study of cytomegalovirus exposure and HLA in healthy donors. A multiplex PCR was run with 60 Vbeta primers and 13 Jbeta primers. Profiling relied on immunoSEQ multiplex PCR, and the TCRdb table lists in-frame clones only, not all of them. The sample contains tens of thousands of clones, 60% to 75% of which appear only once. Sequencing was done on a sample of PBMCs. These receptors came from a man between 40 and 49 years old in good health and CMV-seropositive.

This clone was picked up one time. The chain recombines TRBV10-3 with TRBJ2-7, with 7 nucleotides matching TRBD1. In germline, CDR1 is ENHRY, CDR2 SYGVKD. CDR3 length: 14 residues. Trimming at V came to 3 bases and at J to 13 bases, leaving 15 bases not matched to a gene. CDR3 loop: CAISERGTVPEVYF. For the CDR3, the DNA is TGTGCCATCAGTGAAAGAGGGACAGTCCCTGAGGTCTACTTC.

To note about this clone: Other nucleotide sequences from this sample produce the same CDR3. V usage is TRBV19 and J usage is TRBJ2-7, with 11 bases identical to TRBD1. Germline V gene lookup returns CDR1 LNHDA and CDR2 SQIVND (reference sequence). The CDR3 is made up of 14 amino acids. J lost 4 bases, V lost 7 bases, and 6 bases had no gene match. The CDR3 loop is CASKTGTGGYEQYF. CDR3 DNA sequence: TGTGCCAGTAAAACCGGGACAGGGGGTTACGAGCAGTACTTC. Drawing the rest from reference TRBV19 and TRBJ2-7, the complete variable domain is DGGITQSPKYLFRKEGQNVTLSCEQNLNHDAMYWYRQDPGQGLRLIYYSQIVNDFQKGDIAEGYSVSREKKESFPLTVTSAQKNPTAFYLCASKTGTGGYEQYFGPGTRLTVT.

This clone has a handful of counts. The chain has TRBV18 and TRBJ2-1, with 8 nucleotides matching TRBD2. With 2 bases clipped from V and 7 bases from J, the junction kept 7 bases outside the gene matches. The CDR3 has 15 amino acids. Germline-derived CDR1 and CDR2 are KGHSH and LQKENI. This CDR3 reads CASSPNSGDMNEQFF. CDR3 nucleotides: TGTGCCAGCTCACCAAATAGCGGGGATATGAATGAGCAGTTCTTC.

This clone appeared once. The chain is built from TRBV29-1 and TRBJ2-7, with a possible D match to TRBD1 (5 bases). Trimming removed 1 base from V and 3 bases from J, with 10 bases in between. The CDR3 extends over 13 amino acids. Germline CDR1 is SQVTM and CDR2 is ANQGSEA. The CDR3 coding sequence is TGCAGCGTTGAAGTACAGGCGAACTACGAGCAGTACTTC. Amino acid sequence: CSVEVQANYEQYF.

CDR3 region: CASSYGTGADTIYF. DNA for the CDR3: TGTGCCAGCAGTTACGGGACAGGGGCGGACACCATATATTTT. The gene calls are TRBV6-6 and TRBJ1-3, with 10 nucleotides matching TRBD1. CDR1 MNHNY and CDR2 SVGAGI come from the germline V gene (reference sequence). The V gene end was trimmed by 2 bases and the J gene end by 8 bases; junction bases not matched to a gene: 3. CDR3 size: 14 residues.

This clone was observed a handful of times. The genes are TRBV18 and TRBJ1-1, with 10 positions matching TRBD1. Germline V gene lookup returns CDR1 KGHSH and CDR2 LQKENI. The CDR3 is made up of 13 amino acids. Trimming took 7 bases from V and 6 from J; bases not matched to a gene: 5. CDR3 DNA sequence: TGTGCCAGCTTTCGGGACAGGGGAGCTGAAGCTTTCTTT. Translating it yields CASFRDRGAEAFF.

The genes are TRBV27 and TRBJ2-1; D is unresolved. This CDR3 comprises 11 residues. Germline lookup yields CDR1 MNHEY and CDR2 SMNVEV (reference sequence). The germline V and J ends were trimmed by 7 bases and 3 bases, with 4 bases remaining between them. This CDR3 reads CASTDYNEQFF. CDR3 in DNA: TGTGCCAGCACAGACTACAATGAGCAGTTCTTC.

This rearrangement joins TRBV19 to TRBJ1-5, with D possibly TRBD1 on 6 matching bases. The germline CDR1 and CDR2 sequences are LNHDA and SQIVND (reference sequence). The V gene lost 2 bases and the J gene lost 5 bases, with 13 bases spanning the gap. The CDR3 sequence is 15 residues long. CDR3 sequence: CASSIRLGGHQPQHF. The CDR3 DNA reads as TGTGCCAGTAGTATAAGGTTAGGGGGTCATCAGCCCCAGCATTTT.

The chain has TRBV5-1 and TRBJ2-5; D is ambiguous. CDR3 size: 13 residues. Germline-derived CDR1 and CDR2 are SGHRS and YFSETQ. V was trimmed by 1 base and J by 5 bases, leaving 9 bases between them. The CDR3 nucleotides read TGCGCCAGCAGCTTGAAAGCTATTGAGACCCAGTACTTC. As protein: CASSLKAIETQYF.

This clone has more than one count but fewer than ten. This rearrangement joins TRBV4-1 to TRBJ2-5; D remains unclear. The DNA end lines up better with TRBJ2-7; the J call may be wrong. This CDR3 has 13 residues. Germline V gene data show CDR1 as MGHRA and CDR2 as YSYEKL. The CDR3 region is CASSQAQDDEQYF. The CDR3, as DNA: TGCGCCAGCAGCCAGGCTCAGGATGACGAGCAGTACTTC.

This clone was recorded once. The chain couples TRBV4-1 to TRBJ2-7, with D unclear. The CDR3 runs to 14 residues. In germline, CDR1 is MGHRA, CDR2 YSYEKL. Trimming took 0 bases from V and 3 from J, leaving 9 bases between them. CDR3 protein: CASSQDAAYYEQYF. The CDR3 DNA reads TGCGCCAGCAGCCAAGATGCGGCCTACTACGAGCAGTACTTC.

The chain joins TRBV5-1 to TRBJ2-5; weak D call: TRBD1 (5 bases). Germline CDR1 reads SGHRS; CDR2 reads YFSETQ. CDR3 length: 12 amino acids. Trimming removed 7 bases at V and 1 base at J, with 8 bases between. DNA for the CDR3: TGCGCCAGCTTCAGGGTCCAAGAGACCCAGTACTTC. This encodes CASFRVQETQYF.

V is TRBV28 and J is TRBJ1-6, with 8 bases matching TRBD1. The CDR3 length is 15 residues. Germline V CDR1 and CDR2: MDHEN, SYDVKM. Trimming removed 2 bases from V and 7 bases from J; junction bases left unmatched: 4. The CDR3 sequence: CASSLMRQGNSPLHF. DNA for the CDR3: TGTGCCAGCAGTTTAATGAGACAGGGGAATTCACCCCTCCACTTT.

The chain couples TRBV7-2 to TRBJ2-3, with 9 bases that match TRBD2. The CDR3 extends over 16 amino acids. Germline V CDR1 and CDR2: SGHTA, FQGNSA. V dropped 5 bases and J dropped 2; count of bases not matched to a gene: 8. The CDR3 loop is CASSKKGGGATDTQYF. The CDR3 DNA reads TGTGCCAGCAGCAAGAAGGGCGGGGGGGCCACAGATACGCAGTATTTT. The variable domain in full, completed from reference TRBV7-2 and TRBJ2-3, reads GAGVSQSPSNKVTEKGKDVELRCDPISGHTALYWYRQSLGQGLEFLIYFQGNSAPDKSGLPSDRFSAERTGGSVSTLTIQRTQQEDSAVYLCASSKKGGGATDTQYFGPGTRLTVL.

The chain carries TRBV18 and TRBJ2-2; the match to TRBD2 covers 10 bases. Per the germline V gene, CDR1 is KGHSH and CDR2 is LQKENI. This CDR3 has 20 residues. With 3 bases clipped from V and 1 base from J, the junction kept 14 bases outside the gene matches. The DNA for the CDR3 is TGTGCCAGCTCACCGTTATTAGGGCTAGCGGGGGCCGAGAACACCGGGGAGCTGTTTTTT. It yields the protein CASSPLLGLAGAENTGELFF.